What follows are 7 T cell receptor beta chains derived from one specimen sequenced in a study of CD8 T cells in Susac syndrome. With random hexamers, roughly 0.45 to 1 ug RNA was reverse transcribed. TCRdb passed the immunoSEQ multiplex PCR reads through MiXCR, listing each CDR3 protein once. The sample carries approximately 170,000 distinct CDR3 sequences, roughly 95% recorded once. The material sequenced was CD4+ T cells from PBMCs. These receptors were obtained from a human donor with multiple sclerosis.

Details on this clonotype: An end of the junction does not agree with germline; a read error may underlie this. V is TRBV7-9 and J is TRBJ2-6, with a weak D call TRBD1 (6 bases). Germline CDR1 is SEHNR and CDR2 is FQNEAQ (reference sequence). The CDR3 has 15 residues. CDR3 DNA sequence: TGTGCCAGCAGATTAGGGGGAGACGGGGCCAACGTCCTGACTTTC. Translated: CASRLGGDGANVLTF.

CDR3 in DNA: TGTGCCAGCAGTCCCCGCCGGGACCCCTACGAGCAGTACTTC. It specifies CASSPRRDPYEQYF. J is TRBJ2-7 and V is TRBV27; either TRBD1 or TRBD2 may supply D (5 bases each). The CDR3 covers 14 residues. Per the germline V gene, CDR1 is MNHEY and CDR2 is SMNVEV (reference sequence). Trimming took off 5 bases at V and 2 bases at J, with 13 bases between the two ends.

V usage is TRBV27 and J usage is TRBJ2-5, with a tentative D call TRBD2 (6 bases). Trimming stripped 7 bases from V and 5 bases from J, with 17 bases between. Germline CDR1 MNHEY, CDR2 SMNVEV (reference sequence). CDR3 length: 14 residues. Written as DNA, the CDR3 is TGTGCCAGCAAAAAAGCGGGTTTCCGTGAGACCCAGTACTTC. Translating it yields CASKKAGFRETQYF.

This chain connects TRBV28 to TRBJ2-7, with D uncertain. The CDR3 is 15 amino acids. Trimming removed 7 bases from V and 0 bases from J, with 16 bases in between. CDR1 MDHEN and CDR2 SYDVKM come from the germline V gene. The CDR3 reads CASTSTGLSSYEQYF. The CDR3, as DNA: TGTGCCAGCACCTCGACCGGCTTAAGCTCCTACGAGCAGTACTTC.

The rearrangement joins TRBV3-1 to TRBJ1-1, with D hard to call. CDR3 length: 15 amino acids. Germline assignment: CDR1 LGHDT and CDR2 YNNKEL (reference sequence). With 0 bases removed from V and 4 bases from J, the gap between germline ends came to 12 bases. CDR3 bases: TGTGCCAGCAGCCAAGATCTCGGATCGGTCACTGAAGCTTTCTTT. Residues: CASSQDLGSVTEAFF. Full variable domain (rest looked up from reference TRBV3-1 and TRBJ1-1): DTAVSQTPKYLVTQMGNDKSIKCEQNLGHDTMYWYKQDSKKFLKIMFSYNNKELIINETVPNRFSPKSPDKAHLNLHINSLELGDSAVYFCASSQDLGSVTEAFFGQGTRLTVV.

The V gene is TRBV28, the J gene TRBJ1-1, with D perhaps TRBD1 (5 bases). The CDR3 has 13 amino acids. Germline CDR1 is MDHEN and CDR2 is SYDVKM. V lost 3 bases and J 7 bases, leaving 12 bases between the germline ends. CDR3 region: CASSFTVQGEAFF. In DNA, the CDR3 is TGTGCCAGCAGTTTTACAGTGCAGGGTGAAGCTTTCTTT.

The V and J genes are TRBV2 and TRBJ1-5; 7 positions match TRBD1. V was clipped by 6 bases and J by 8 bases; unmatched bases: 4. The CDR3 sequence is 12 residues long. Germline V gives CDR1 SNHLY, CDR2 FYNNEI. This CDR3 is CASSGQVEPQHF. CDR3 DNA: TGTGCCAGCAGCGGACAGGTCGAGCCCCAGCATTTT.